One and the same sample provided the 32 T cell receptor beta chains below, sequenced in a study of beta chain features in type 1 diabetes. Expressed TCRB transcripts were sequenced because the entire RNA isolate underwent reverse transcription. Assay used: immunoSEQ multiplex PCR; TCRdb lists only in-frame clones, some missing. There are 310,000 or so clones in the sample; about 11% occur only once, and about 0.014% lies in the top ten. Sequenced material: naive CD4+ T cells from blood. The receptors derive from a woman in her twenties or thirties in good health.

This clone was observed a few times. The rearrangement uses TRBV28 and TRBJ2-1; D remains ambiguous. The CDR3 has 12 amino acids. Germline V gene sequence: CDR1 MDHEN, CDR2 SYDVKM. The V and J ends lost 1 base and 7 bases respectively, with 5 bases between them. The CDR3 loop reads CASSLSRNEQFF. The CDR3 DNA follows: TGTGCCAGCAGTTTATCCCGTAATGAGCAGTTCTTC.

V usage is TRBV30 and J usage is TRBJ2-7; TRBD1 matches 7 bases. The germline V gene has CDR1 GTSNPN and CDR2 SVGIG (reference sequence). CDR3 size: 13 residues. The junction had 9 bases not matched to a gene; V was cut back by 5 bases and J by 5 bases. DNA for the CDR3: TGTGCCTGGGCGACAGGGCAAAACAACGAGCAGTACTTC. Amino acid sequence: CAWATGQNNEQYF.

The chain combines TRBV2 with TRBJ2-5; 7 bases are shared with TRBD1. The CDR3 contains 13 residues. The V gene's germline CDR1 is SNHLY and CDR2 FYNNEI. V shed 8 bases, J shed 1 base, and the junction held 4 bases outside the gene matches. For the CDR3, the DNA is TGTGCCAGCGACAGGGAGATCCAAGAGACCCAGTACTTC. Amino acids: CASDREIQETQYF.

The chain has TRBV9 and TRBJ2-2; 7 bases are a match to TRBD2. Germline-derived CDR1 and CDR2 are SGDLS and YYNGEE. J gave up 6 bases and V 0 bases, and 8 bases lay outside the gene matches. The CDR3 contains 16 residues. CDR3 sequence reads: CASSVGTGRWAGELFF. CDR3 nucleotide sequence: TGTGCCAGCAGCGTAGGTACCGGGAGGTGGGCCGGGGAGCTGTTTTTT. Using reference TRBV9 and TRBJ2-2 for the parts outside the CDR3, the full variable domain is DSGVTQTPKHLITATGQRVTLRCSPRSGDLSVYWYQQSLDQGLQFLIQYYNGEERAKGNILERFSAQQFPDLHSELNLSSLELGDSALYFCASSVGTGRWAGELFFGEGSRLTVL.

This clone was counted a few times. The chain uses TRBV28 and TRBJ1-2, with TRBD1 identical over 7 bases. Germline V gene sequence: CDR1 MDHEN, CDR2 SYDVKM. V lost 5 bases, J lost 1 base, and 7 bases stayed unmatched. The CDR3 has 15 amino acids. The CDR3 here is CASSIGGQLNYGYTF. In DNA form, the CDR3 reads TGTGCCAGCAGTATCGGGGGACAGCTTAACTATGGCTACACCTTC.

The CDR3 DNA follows: TGTGCCAGCTCCCCTAGCGGGAGGTCCCTCTCCTACAATGAGCAGTTCTTC. Translated, it gives CASSPSGRSLSYNEQFF. The chain links TRBV18 to TRBJ2-1; the match to TRBD2 covers 11 bases. Germline assignment: CDR1 KGHSH and CDR2 LQKENI. The V and J ends lost 6 bases and 0 bases, in that order; junction bases with no gene match: 7. This CDR3 region has 17 residues.

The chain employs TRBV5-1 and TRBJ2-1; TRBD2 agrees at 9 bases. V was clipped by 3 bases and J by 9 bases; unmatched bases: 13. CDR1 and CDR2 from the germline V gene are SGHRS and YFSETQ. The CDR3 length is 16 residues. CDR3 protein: CASSSGAGGQLGEQFF. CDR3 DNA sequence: TGCGCCAGCAGCTCCGGGGCGGGAGGGCAATTGGGTGAGCAGTTCTTC.

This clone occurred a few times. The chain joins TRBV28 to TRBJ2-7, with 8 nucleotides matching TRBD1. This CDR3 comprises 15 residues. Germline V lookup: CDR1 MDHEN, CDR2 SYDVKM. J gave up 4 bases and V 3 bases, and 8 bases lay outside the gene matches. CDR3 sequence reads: CASSLMDRDGYEQYF. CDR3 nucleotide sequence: TGTGCCAGCAGTTTGATGGACAGGGATGGTTACGAGCAGTACTTC. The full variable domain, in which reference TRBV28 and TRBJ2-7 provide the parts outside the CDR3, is DVKVTQSSRYLVKRTGEKVFLECVQDMDHENMFWYRQDPGLGLRLIYFSYDVKMKEKGDIPEGYSVSREKKERFSLILESASTNQTSMYLCASSLMDRDGYEQYFGPGTRLTVT.

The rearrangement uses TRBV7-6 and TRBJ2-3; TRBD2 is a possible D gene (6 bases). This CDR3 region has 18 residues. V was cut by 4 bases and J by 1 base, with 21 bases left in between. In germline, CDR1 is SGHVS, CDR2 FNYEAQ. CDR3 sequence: CASSSTTFRLDRTDTQYF. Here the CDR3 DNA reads TGTGCCAGCAGCTCAACTACTTTCCGACTAGACCGCACAGATACGCAGTATTTT.

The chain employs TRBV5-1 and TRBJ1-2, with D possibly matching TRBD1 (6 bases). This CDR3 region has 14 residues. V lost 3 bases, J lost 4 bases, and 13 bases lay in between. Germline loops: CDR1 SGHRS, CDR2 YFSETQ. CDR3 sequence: CASSWTASLYGYTF. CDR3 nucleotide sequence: TGCGCCAGCAGCTGGACAGCCTCTCTCTATGGCTACACCTTC.

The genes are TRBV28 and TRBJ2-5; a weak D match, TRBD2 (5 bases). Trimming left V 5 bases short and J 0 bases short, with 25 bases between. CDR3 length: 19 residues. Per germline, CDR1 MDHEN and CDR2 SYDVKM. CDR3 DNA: TGTGCCAGCAGTCCCTTTGCCGGCAGCAAGCGGACGTACCAAGAGACCCAGTACTTC. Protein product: CASSPFAGSKRTYQETQYF.

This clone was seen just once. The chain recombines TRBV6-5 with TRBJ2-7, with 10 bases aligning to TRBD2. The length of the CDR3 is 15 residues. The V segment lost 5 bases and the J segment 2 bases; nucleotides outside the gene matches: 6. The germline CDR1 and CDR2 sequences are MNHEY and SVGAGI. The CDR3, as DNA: TGTGCCAGCAGTAAAATAGCGGGAGGCGCCTACGAGCAGTACTTC. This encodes CASSKIAGGAYEQYF.

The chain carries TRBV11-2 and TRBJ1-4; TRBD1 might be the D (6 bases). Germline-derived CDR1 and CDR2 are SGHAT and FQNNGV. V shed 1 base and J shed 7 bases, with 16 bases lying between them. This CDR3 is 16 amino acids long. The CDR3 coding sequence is TGTGCCAGCAGCTTAGTGTCAGGGGCGCAGAGTGAAAAACTGTTTTTT. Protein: CASSLVSGAQSEKLFF.

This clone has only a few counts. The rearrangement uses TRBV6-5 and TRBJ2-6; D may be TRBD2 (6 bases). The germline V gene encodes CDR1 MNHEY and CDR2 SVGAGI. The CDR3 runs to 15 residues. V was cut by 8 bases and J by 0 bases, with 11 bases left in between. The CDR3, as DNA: TGTGCCAGCGGGGGACTGACCTCTGGGGCCAACGTCCTGACTTTC. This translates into CASGGLTSGANVLTF.

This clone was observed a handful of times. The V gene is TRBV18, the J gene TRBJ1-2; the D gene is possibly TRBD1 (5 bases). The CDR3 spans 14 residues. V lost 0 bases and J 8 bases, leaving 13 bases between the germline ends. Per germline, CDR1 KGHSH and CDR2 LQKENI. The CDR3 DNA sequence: TGTGCCAGCTCACCACCAAAGGGGCCCTGGGGCTACACCTTC. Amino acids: CASSPPKGPWGYTF.

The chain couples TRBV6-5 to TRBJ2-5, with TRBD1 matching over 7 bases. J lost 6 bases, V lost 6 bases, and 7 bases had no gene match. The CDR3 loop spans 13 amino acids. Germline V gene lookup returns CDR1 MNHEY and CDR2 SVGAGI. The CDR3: CASSYGRGQTQYF. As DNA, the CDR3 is TGTGCCAGCAGCTATGGAAGGGGGCAGACCCAGTACTTC.

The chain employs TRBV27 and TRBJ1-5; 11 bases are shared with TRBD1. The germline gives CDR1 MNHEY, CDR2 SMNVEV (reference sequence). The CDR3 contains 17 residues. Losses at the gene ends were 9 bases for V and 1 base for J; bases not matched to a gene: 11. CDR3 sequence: CARRRDRGVGSNQPQHF. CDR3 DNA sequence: TGTGCCAGGAGGCGGGACAGGGGGGTTGGGAGCAATCAGCCCCAGCATTTT.

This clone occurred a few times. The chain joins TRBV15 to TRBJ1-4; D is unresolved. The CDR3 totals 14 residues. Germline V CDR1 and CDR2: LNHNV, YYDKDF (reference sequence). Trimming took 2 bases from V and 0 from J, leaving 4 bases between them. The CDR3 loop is CATSRQATNEKLFF. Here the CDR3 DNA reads TGTGCCACCAGCAGACAGGCAACTAATGAAAAACTGTTTTTT.

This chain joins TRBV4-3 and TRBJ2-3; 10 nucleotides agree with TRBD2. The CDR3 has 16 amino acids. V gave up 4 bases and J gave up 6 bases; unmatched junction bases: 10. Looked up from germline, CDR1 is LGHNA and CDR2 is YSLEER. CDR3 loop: CASSLQTSGLGDTQYF. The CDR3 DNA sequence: TGCGCCAGCAGCCTTCAGACTAGCGGGCTTGGGGATACGCAGTATTTT.

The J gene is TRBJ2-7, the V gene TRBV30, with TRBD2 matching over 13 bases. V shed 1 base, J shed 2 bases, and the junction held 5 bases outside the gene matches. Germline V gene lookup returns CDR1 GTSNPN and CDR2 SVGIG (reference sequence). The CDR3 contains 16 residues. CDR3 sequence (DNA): TGTGCCTGGAGTGCCCTCGGACTAGCGGGGGCCTACGAGCAGTACTTC. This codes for CAWSALGLAGAYEQYF. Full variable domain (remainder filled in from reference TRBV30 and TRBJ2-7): SQTIHQWPATLVQPVGSPLSLECTVEGTSNPNLYWYRQAAGRGLQLLFYSVGIGQISSEVPQNLSASRPQDRQFILSSKKLLLSDSGFYLCAWSALGLAGAYEQYFGPGTRLTVT.

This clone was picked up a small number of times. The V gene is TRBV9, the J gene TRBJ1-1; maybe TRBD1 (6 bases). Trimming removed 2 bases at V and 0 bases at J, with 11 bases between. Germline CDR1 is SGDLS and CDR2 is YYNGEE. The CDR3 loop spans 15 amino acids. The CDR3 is CASSVTGFMNTEAFF. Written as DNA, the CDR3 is TGTGCCAGCAGCGTGACAGGATTCATGAACACTGAAGCTTTCTTT.

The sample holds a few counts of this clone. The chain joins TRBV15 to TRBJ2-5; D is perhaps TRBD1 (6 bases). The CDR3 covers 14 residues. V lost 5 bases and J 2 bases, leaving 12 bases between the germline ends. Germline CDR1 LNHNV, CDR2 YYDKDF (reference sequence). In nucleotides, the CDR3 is TGTGCCACCAGCCCCCGGGACATACAAGAGACCCAGTACTTC. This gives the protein CATSPRDIQETQYF.

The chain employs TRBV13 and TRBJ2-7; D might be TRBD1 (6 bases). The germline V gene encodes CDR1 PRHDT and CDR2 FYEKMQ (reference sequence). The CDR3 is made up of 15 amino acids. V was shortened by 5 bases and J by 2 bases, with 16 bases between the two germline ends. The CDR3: CASSRRQVITYEQYF. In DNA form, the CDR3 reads TGTGCCAGCAGCCGCCGACAGGTTATCACCTACGAGCAGTACTTC.

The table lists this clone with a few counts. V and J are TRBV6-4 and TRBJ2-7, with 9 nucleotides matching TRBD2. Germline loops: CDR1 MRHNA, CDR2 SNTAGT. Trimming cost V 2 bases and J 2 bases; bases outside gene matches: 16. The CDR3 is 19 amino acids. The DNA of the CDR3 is TGTGCCAGCAGTGACCAGGTAGCGGGAGTTCACCATTCACCCTACGAGCAGTACTTC. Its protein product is CASSDQVAGVHHSPYEQYF.

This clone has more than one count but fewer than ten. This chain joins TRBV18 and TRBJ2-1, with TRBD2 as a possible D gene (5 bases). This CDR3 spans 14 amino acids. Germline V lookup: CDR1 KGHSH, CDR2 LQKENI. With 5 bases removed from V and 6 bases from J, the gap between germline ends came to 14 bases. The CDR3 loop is CASSIRPAANEQFF. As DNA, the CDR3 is TGTGCCAGCTCAATTAGGCCAGCGGCCAATGAGCAGTTCTTC.

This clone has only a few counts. The CDR3 loop is CASSQAPGQGHGELFF. As DNA, the CDR3 is TGCGCCAGCAGCCAAGCGCCGGGACAGGGGCACGGGGAGCTGTTTTTT. The J gene is TRBJ2-2, the V gene TRBV4-3; 10 positions agree with TRBD1. Germline values: CDR1 LGHNA, CDR2 YSLEER. V shed 1 base, J shed 7 bases, and the junction held 6 bases outside the gene matches. CDR3 length equals 16 residues.

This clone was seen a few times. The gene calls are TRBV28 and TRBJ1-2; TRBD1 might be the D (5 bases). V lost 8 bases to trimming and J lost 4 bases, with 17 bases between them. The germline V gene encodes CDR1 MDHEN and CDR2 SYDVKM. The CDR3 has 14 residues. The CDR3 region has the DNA TGTGCCAGCCGCCCCAACAGGTCCTCCTATGGCTACACCTTC. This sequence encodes CASRPNRSSYGYTF.

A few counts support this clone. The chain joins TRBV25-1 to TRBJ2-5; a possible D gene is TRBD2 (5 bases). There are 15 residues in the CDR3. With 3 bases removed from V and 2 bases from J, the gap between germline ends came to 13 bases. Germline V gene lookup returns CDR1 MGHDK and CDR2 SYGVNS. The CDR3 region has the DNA TGTGCCAGCAGTGAGATAGGTCGGGGTCAAGAGACCCAGTACTTC. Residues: CASSEIGRGQETQYF.

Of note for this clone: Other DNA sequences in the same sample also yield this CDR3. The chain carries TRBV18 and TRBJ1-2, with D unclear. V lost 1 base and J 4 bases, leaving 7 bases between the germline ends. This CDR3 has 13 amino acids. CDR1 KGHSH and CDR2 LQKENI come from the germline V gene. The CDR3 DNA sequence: TGTGCCAGCTCACCACTAGACACCTATGGCTACACCTTC. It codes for CASSPLDTYGYTF. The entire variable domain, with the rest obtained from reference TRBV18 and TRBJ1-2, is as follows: NAGVMQNPRHLVRRRGQEARLRCSPMKGHSHVYWYRQLPEEGLKFMVYLQKENIIDESGMPKERFSAEFPKEGPSILRIQQVVRGDSAAYFCASSPLDTYGYTFGSGTRLTVV.

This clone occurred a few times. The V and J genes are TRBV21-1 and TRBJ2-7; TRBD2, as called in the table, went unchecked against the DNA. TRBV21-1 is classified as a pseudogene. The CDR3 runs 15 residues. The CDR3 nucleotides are TGTGCCAGCAGCCCGCTGAGGGAAAGATCCTACGAGCAGTACTTC. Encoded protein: CASSPLRERSYEQYF.

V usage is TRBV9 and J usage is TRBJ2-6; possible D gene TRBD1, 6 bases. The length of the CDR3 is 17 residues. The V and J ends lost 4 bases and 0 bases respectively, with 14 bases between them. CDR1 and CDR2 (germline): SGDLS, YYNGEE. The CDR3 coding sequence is TGTGCCAGCAGCTCCAACTTGGACAGCTCTGGGGCCAACGTCCTGACTTTC. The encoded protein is CASSSNLDSSGANVLTF.

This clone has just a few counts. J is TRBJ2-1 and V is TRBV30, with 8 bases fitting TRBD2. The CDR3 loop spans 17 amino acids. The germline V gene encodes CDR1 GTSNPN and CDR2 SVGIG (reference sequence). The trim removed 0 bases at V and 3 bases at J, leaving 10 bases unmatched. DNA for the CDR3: TGTGCCTGGAGTGTATCCGGGAGGGCCTCCCTCTACAATGAGCAGTTCTTC. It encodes CAWSVSGRASLYNEQFF.